These T cell receptor beta chains were read from a single sample in a study of T-cell reconstitution after alpha-beta-depleted transplantation in children. TCRdb re-analysed the PCR reads in MiXCR, keeping a single row per CDR3 protein. The sample holds 500,000 or so distinct CDR3 sequences, 9.5% to 12% seen once. The sample was PBMCs, mostly from graft donor cells, taken 180 days after TCRalphabeta/CD19-depleted stem cell transplant. These receptors all come from a female patient aged 2-15 years who had a stem cell transplant for aplastic anemia, so the T cells may come from the graft donor. CDR3s include the opening cysteine and the closing phenylalanine or tryptophan.

j_call v_call cdr3_aa
TRBJ2-1 TRBV12-3/TRBV12-4 CASRLAVQGTQFF
TRBJ2-1 TRBV19 CASSIDHGYNEQFF
TRBJ1-4 TRBV28 CASKDRGNEKLFF
TRBJ2-7 TRBV7-2 CASSLFGNNYEQYF
TRBJ2-3 TRBV20-1 CSARGVQGRGTGTGDTQYF
TRBJ2-7 TRBV5-1 CASSLGPGGTYEQYF
TRBJ2-2 TRBV6-2/TRBV6-3 CASKVGEANTGELFF
TRBJ2-7 TRBV4-2 CASSQALGLAETGEQYF
TRBJ2-1 TRBV20-1 CSAGDGLAGYNEQFF
TRBJ2-1 TRBV7-2 CASSLVTTVPALNEQFF
TRBJ1-1 TRBV29-1 CSVGGGAPFTEAFF
TRBJ2-3 TRBV5-1 CASSFEDGAAPDTQYF
TRBJ2-5 TRBV7-8 CASSLYAGKTQETQYF
TRBJ2-7 TRBV5-1 CASSNSYEQYF
TRBJ2-1 TRBV19 CASSIAPLAGVVSEQFF
TRBJ2-6 TRBV11-2 CAKRVVSGANVLTF
TRBJ2-5 TRBV13 CASSRRLQETQYF
TRBJ2-1 TRBV11-2 CASSGARLATYNEQFF
TRBJ2-1 TRBV24-1 CATSDRHSGDSYNEQFF
TRBJ2-1 TRBV6-1 CATLLAGVYTEQFF
TRBJ1-6 TRBV4-3 CASSQSRLYNSPLHF
TRBJ1-2 TRBV4-1 CASSQGPGVENYGYTF
TRBJ1-5 TRBV6-5 CVSSYSIWTGNDQPQHF
TRBJ2-1 TRBV3-1 CASSQRSTSGSYNEQFF
TRBJ1-3 TRBV21-1 CASSKGGVAACNTIYF
TRBJ1-2 TRBV7-2 CASSLVGYGYTF
TRBJ2-7 TRBV10-3 CATSGKSYEQYF
TRBJ2-1 TRBV7-8 CASSARTERNEQFF
TRBJ2-1 TRBV10-2 CASSESRGQVTGEQFF
TRBJ2-2 TRBV2 CASSEVVFSATGGTGELFF
TRBJ2-1 TRBV5-1 CASSLAWGGLNEQFF
TRBJ2-6 TRBV5-1 CASSLVGTGANVLTF
TRBJ2-5 TRBV5-6 CASSFLGALETQYF
TRBJ1-3 TRBV28 CASNPGSSGNTIYF
TRBJ1-1 TRBV28 CASSHRDRWENTEAFF
TRBJ1-1 TRBV29-1 CSVRQGGTEAFF
TRBJ1-3 TRBV19 CASSPQPYISSGNTIYF
TRBJ2-7 TRBV4-3 CASSQASGLAGYEQYF
TRBJ2-1 TRBV29-1 CSVEVLARAYNEQFF
TRBJ2-1 TRBV27 CASSPLKAAYNEQFF
TRBJ2-1 TRBV12-3/TRBV12-4 CASSLTSRVEQFF
TRBJ2-5 TRBV24-1 CATSDAAADRGWETQYF
TRBJ2-1 TRBV7-9 CASSLAVLAGVSEQFF
TRBJ2-1 TRBV28 CAGGRAYNEQFF
TRBJ2-5 TRBV6-1 CASSPSHGAVQETQYF
TRBJ2-1 TRBV11-2 CASSLGGRGGYNEQFF
TRBJ2-2 TRBV24-1 CATSDFSGTIGELFF
TRBJ2-1 TRBV29-1 CSVPPQQGWSYNEQFF
TRBJ1-1 TRBV7-3 CASSVIGTANTEAFF
TRBJ1-4 TRBV19 CASSPRTETNEKLFF
TRBJ2-7 TRBV7-2 CASSSRTSSYEQYF
TRBJ2-1 TRBV14 CASSQDYSGRWPNEQFF
TRBJ2-7 TRBV18 CASSQGLQGYEQYF
TRBJ1-2 TRBV6-1 CASSEQAYNYGYTF